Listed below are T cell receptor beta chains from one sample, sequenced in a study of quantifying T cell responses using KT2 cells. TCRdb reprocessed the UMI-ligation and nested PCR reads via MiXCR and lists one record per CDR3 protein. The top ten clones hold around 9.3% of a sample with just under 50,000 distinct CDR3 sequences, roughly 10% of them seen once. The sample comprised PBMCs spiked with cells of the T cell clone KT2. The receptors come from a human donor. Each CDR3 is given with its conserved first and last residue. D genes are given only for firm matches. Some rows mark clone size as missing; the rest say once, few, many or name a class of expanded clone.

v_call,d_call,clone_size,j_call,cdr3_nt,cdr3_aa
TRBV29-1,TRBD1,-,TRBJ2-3,TGCAGCGTGGAGAACGGACAGGGGCCGAATACGCAGTATTTT,CSVENGQGPNTQYF
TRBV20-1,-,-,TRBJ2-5,TGCAGTGCCCCCAAAGGGACGGGATACCAAGAGACCCAGTACTTC,CSAPKGTGYQETQYF
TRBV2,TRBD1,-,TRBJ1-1,TGTGCCAGCAGTGAAGAGAGGGGGCGGAAAACTGAAGCTTTCTTT,CASSEERGRKTEAFF
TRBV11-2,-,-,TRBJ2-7,TGTGCCAGCAGGACGGACAGCTACGAGCAGTACTTC,CASRTDSYEQYF
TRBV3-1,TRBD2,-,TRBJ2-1,TGTGCCAGCAGCCAAGTAATACGGACTAGCGGGAGGGCTGAGCAGTTCTTC,CASSQVIRTSGRAEQFF
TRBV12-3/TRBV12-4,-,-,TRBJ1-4,TGTGCCAGCAGTACACATCAGGGTAATGAAAAACTGTTTTTT,CASSTHQGNEKLFF
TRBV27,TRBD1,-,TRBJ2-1,TGTGCCAGCAGTGGGACAGGGAAATACAATGAGCAGTTCTTC,CASSGTGKYNEQFF
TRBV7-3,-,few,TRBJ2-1,TGTGCCAGCAGCTTGGACAGTGGCTCTGACTATGAGCAGTTCTTC,CASSLDSGSDYEQFF
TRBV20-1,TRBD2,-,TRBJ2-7,TGCAGTGCACATAAGGGACTAGCGGGAGCGGGCGAGCAGTACTTC,CSAHKGLAGAGEQYF
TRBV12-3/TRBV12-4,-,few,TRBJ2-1,TGTGCCAGCAGCACCCCCGGTGAGCAGTTCTTC,CASSTPGEQFF
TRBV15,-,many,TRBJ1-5,TGTGCCACCAGCAGAGAGCGACAGGGCAATCAGCCCCAGCATTTT,CATSRERQGNQPQHF
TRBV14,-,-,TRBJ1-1,TGTGTCAGCAGTCCAGCCTTGAACACTGAAGCTTTCTTT,CVSSPALNTEAFF
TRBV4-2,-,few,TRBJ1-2,TGTGCCAGCAGCCAAGCAAATAACTATGGCTACACCTTC,CASSQANNYGYTF
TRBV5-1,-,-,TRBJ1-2,TGCGCCAGCAGCTTGGCCGGGCAGGATGGCTACACCTTC,CASSLAGQDGYTF
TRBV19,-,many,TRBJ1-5,TGTGCCAGTAGTATCTCCAGGAGTAGCAATCAGCCCCAGCATTTT,CASSISRSSNQPQHF
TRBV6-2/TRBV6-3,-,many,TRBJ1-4,TGTGCCAGCAGTTACGTCGAAAAACTGTTTTTT,CASSYVEKLFF
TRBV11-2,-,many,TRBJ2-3,TGTGCCAGCAGCTTATTAAGCACAGATACGCAGTATTTT,CASSLLSTDTQYF
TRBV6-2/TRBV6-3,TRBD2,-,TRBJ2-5,TGTGCCAGCAGTCGGACTAGCGGGGAGGTGGAGACCCAGTACTTC,CASSRTSGEVETQYF
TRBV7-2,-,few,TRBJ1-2,TGTGCCAGCAGCTCCACACTCGTGGACGCTGGCTACACCTTC,CASSSTLVDAGYTF
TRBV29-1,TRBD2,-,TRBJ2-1,TGCAGCGTTGAAGGATTAGCGGGGGGAGACAATGAGCAGTTCTTC,CSVEGLAGGDNEQFF
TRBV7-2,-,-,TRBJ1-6,TGTGCCAGCAGCTTAGCGGGGTATAATTCACCCCTCCACTTT,CASSLAGYNSPLHF
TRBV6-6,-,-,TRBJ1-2,TGTGCCAGCAGCGCAGAACACGTTCCTAACTATGGCTACACCTTC,CASSAEHVPNYGYTF
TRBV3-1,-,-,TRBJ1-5,TGTGCCAGCAGCCAGGGAGGGGGCAATCAGCCCCAGCATTTT,CASSQGGGNQPQHF
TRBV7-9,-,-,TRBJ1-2,TGTGCCAGCAGCTCCACAACCCCCACCACCAACTATGGCTACACCTTC,CASSSTTPTTNYGYTF
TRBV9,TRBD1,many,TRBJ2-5,TGTGCCAGCAGCGAATTTGGGACAGAAGAGACCCAGTACTTC,CASSEFGTEETQYF
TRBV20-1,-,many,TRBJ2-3,TGCAGTGCTAGACCTACACCGGGACTTAGCACAGATACGCAGTATTTT,CSARPTPGLSTDTQYF
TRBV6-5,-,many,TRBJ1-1,TGTGCCAGCAGTGATTCAGGGATGAACACTGAAGCTTTCTTT,CASSDSGMNTEAFF
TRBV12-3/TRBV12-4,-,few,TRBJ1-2,TGTGCCAGCAGCCCAACAGGCTCCCAGACACGAAACTATGGCTACACCTTC,CASSPTGSQTRNYGYTF
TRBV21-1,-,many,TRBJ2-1,TGTGCCAGCAGCAAAACCCCGAACCCTGGGTTCTTC,CASSKTPNPGFF
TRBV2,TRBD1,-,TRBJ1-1,TGTGCCAGTGGGACAGGGGGAACTGAAGCTTTCTTT,CASGTGGTEAFF
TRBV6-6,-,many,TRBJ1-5,TGTGCCAGCAGTTACAACCCGTATAGCAATCAGCCCCAGCATTTT,CASSYNPYSNQPQHF
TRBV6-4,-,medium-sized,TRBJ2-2,TGTGCCAGCAGTTTGGAGGGAGGGAACACCGGGGAGCTGTTTTTT,CASSLEGGNTGELFF
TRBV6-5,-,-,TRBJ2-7,TGTGCCAGCAGTTACCAGGTCTCCTACGAGCAGTACTTC,CASSYQVSYEQYF
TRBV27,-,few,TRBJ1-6,TGTGCCAGCAGTACCGGGAGCACGGGTAATTCACCCCTCCACTTT,CASSTGSTGNSPLHF
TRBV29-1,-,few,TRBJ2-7,TGCAGCGTTGAAGGGCCCACTGGGGGCGAGCAGTACTTC,CSVEGPTGGEQYF
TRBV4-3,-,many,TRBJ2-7,TGCGCCAGCAGCCAAGATAGGGGAACACACTACGAGCAGTACTTC,CASSQDRGTHYEQYF
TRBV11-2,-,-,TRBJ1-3,TGTGCCAGCAGCTTAGAAAGGGGAAACACCATATATTTT,CASSLERGNTIYF
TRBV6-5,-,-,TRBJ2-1,TGTGCCAGCGGACGGGCGGTAAGCTCCTACAATGAGCAGTTCTTC,CASGRAVSSYNEQFF
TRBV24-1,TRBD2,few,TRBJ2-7,TGTGCCACCAGTGACCGGACTAGGTCCTACGAGCAGTACTTC,CATSDRTRSYEQYF
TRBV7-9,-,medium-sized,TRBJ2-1,TGCGCCAGCAGCTTGGGTAGCAATGAGCAGTTCTTC,CASSLGSNEQFF
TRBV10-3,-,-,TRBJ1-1,TGTGCCATCAGTGAGGACTCCTTTTCTTTCTTT,CAISEDSFSFF
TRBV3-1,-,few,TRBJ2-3,TGTGCCAGCAGCCTAACTCCCCTCACAGATACGCAGTATTTT,CASSLTPLTDTQYF
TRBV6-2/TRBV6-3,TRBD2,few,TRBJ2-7,TGTGCCAGCAGGACTAGCGGGGCCTACGAGCAGTACTTC,CASRTSGAYEQYF
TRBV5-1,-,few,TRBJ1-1,TGCGCCAGCCGACAGGACGAGAGGGAAGCTTTCTTT,CASRQDEREAFF
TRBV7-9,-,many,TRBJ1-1,TGTGCCAGCAGTCCTGACACCCCCACTGAAGCTTTCTTT,CASSPDTPTEAFF
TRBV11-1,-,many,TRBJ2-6,TGTGCCAGCGGCCCTTTATCGGCTTCTGGGGCCAACGTCCTGACTTTC,CASGPLSASGANVLTF
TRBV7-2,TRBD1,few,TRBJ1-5,TGTGCCAGCAGCTTAGAGGGCGGACAGGTCGCCATTGAGCATTTT,CASSLEGGQVAIEHF
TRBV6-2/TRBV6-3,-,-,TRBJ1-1,TGTGCCAGCTATCGGGGGGCAAGAGAGGGTGAAGCTTTCTTT,CASYRGAREGEAFF
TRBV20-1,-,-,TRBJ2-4,TGCAGTGCTAGAAATTTGGGGTGGGACAAAAACATTCAGTACTTC,CSARNLGWDKNIQYF
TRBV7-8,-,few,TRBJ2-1,TGTGCCAGCAAGTACTCCAGCTCCTACAATGAGCAGTTCTTC,CASKYSSSYNEQFF
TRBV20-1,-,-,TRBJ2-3,TGCAGTGCTAGTGTTTGGCGGGGGCGGCCAGGAGATACGCAGTATTTT,CSASVWRGRPGDTQYF
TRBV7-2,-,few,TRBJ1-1,TGTGCCAGCAGCTTAGAGGCACCCCGCCTGGGCACTGAAGCTTTCTTT,CASSLEAPRLGTEAFF
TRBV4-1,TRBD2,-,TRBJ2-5,TGCGCCAGCAGCCAAGATAGCTGCAGCGGGGGGTTCCAAGAGACCCAGTACTTC,CASSQDSCSGGFQETQYF
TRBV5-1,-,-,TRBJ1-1,TGCGCCAGCAGCTTGGTGGTGAACACTGAAGCTTTCTTT,CASSLVVNTEAFF